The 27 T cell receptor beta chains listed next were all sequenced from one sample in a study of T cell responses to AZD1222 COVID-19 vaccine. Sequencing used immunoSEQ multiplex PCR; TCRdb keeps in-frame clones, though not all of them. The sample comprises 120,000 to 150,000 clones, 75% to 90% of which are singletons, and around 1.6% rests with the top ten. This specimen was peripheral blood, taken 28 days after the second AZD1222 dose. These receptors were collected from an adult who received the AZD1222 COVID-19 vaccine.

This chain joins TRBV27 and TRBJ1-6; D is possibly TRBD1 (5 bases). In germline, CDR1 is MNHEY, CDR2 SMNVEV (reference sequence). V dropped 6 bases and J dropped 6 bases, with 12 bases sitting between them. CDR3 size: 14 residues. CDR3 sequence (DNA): TGTGCCAGCAGGGTGTGGGGGAGTAATTCACCCCTCCACTTT. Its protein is CASRVWGSNSPLHF.

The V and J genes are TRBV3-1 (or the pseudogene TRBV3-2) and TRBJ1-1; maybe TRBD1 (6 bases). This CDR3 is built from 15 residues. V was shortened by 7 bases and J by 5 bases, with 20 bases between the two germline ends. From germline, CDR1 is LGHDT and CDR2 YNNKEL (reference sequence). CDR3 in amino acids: CASKAGRGFRTEAFF. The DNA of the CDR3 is TGTGCCAGCAAGGCGGGCAGGGGTTTTAGGACTGAAGCTTTCTTT.

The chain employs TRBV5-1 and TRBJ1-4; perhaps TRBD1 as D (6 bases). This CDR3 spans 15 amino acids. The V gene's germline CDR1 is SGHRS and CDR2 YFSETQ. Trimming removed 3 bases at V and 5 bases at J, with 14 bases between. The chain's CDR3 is CASSSGQSLNEKLFF. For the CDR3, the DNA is TGCGCCAGCAGCTCCGGACAGTCGCTAAATGAAAAACTGTTTTTT.

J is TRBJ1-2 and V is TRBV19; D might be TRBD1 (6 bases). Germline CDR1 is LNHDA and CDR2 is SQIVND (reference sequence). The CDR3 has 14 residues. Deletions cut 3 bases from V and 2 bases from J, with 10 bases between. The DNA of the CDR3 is TGTGCCAGTAGTATTGGCAGGGGCAACTATGGCTACACCTTC. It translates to CASSIGRGNYGYTF.

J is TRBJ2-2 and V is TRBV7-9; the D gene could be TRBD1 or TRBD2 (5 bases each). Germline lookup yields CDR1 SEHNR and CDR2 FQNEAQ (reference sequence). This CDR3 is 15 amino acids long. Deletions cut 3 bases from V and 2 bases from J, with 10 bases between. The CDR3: CASSFPGPNTGELFF. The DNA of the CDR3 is TGTGCCAGCAGCTTCCCGGGACCAAACACCGGGGAGCTGTTTTTT.

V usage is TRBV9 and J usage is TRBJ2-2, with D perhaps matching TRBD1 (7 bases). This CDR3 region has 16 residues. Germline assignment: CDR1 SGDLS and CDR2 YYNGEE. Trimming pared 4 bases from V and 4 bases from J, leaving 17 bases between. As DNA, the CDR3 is TGTGCCAGCAGCCCTCAACAGGGGCGGGGCACCGGGGAGCTGTTTTTT. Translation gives CASSPQQGRGTGELFF.

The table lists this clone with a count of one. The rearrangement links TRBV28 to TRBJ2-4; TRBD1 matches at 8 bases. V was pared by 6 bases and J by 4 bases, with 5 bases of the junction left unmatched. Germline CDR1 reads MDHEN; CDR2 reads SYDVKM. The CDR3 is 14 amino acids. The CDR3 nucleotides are TGTGCCAGCAGACAGGGACAGGTGAAAAACATTCAGTACTTC. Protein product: CASRQGQVKNIQYF.

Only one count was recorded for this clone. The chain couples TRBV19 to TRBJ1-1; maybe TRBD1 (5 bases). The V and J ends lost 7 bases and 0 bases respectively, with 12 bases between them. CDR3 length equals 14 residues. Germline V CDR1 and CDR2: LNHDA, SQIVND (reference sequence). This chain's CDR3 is CASITLGLNTEAFF. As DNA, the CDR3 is TGTGCCAGTATCACCCTGGGACTGAACACTGAAGCTTTCTTT.

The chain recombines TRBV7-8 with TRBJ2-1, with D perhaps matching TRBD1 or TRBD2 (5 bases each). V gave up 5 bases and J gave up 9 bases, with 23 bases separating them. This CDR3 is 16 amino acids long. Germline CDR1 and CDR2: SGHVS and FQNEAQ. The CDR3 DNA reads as TGTGCCAGCAGCCTATCGGGCCGGGACCGTCCACCTGAGCAGTTCTTC. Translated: CASSLSGRDRPPEQFF.

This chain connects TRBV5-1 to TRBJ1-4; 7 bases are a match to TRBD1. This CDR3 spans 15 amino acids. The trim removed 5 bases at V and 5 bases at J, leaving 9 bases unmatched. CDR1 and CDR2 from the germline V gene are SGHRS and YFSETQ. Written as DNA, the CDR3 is TGCGCCAGCAGTTACTCACAGGGGAGGAATGAAAAACTGTTTTTT. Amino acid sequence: CASSYSQGRNEKLFF.

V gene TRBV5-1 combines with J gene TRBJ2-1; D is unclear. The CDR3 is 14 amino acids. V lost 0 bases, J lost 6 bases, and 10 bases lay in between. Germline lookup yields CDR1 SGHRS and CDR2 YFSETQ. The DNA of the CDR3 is TGCGCCAGCAGCTTGGTACCCCATGGCAATGAGCAGTTCTTC. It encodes CASSLVPHGNEQFF.

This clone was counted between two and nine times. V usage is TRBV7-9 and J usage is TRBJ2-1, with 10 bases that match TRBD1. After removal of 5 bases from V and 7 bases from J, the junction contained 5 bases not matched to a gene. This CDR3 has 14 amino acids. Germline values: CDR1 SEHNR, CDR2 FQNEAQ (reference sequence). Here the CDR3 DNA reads TGTGCCAGCAGCCCCGGGACAGGGGTGAATGAGCAGTTCTTC. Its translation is CASSPGTGVNEQFF.

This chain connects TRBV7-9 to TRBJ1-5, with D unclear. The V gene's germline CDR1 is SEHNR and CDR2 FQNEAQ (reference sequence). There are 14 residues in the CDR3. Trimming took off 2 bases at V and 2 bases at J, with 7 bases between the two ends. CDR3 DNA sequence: TGTGCCAGCAGCTTATTAGGTGGCAATCAGCCCCAGCATTTT. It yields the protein CASSLLGGNQPQHF.

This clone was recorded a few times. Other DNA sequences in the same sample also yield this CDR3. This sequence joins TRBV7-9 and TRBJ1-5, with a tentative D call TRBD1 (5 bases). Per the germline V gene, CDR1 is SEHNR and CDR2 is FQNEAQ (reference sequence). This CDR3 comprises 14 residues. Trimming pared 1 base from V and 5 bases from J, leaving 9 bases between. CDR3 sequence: CASSLGRGDQPQHF. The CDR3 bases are TGTGCCAGCAGCTTAGGGAGGGGTGATCAGCCCCAGCATTTT.

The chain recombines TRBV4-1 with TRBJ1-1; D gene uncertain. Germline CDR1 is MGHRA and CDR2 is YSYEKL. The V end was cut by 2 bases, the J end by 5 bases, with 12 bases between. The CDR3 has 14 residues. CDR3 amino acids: CASSQSTEGTEAFF. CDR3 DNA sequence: TGCGCCAGCAGCCAAAGCACGGAGGGAACTGAAGCTTTCTTT.

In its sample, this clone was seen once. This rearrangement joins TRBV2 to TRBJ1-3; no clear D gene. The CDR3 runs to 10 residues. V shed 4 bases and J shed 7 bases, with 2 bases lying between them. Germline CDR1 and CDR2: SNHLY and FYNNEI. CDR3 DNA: TGTGCCAGCAGTGTTAACACCATATATTTT. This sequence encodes CASSVNTIYF.

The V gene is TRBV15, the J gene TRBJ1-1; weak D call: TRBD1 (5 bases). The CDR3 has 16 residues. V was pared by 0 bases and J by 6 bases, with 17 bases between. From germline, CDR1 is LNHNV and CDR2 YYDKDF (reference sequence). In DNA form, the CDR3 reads TGTGCCACCAGCAGAGATTTCGGCAGGGAGGCTTCTGAAGCTTTCTTT. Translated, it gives CATSRDFGREASEAFF.

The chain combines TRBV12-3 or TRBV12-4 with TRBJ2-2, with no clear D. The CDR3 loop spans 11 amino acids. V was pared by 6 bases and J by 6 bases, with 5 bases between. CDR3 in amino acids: CASREAGELFF. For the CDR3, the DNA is TGTGCCAGCAGGGAAGCCGGGGAGCTGTTTTTT.

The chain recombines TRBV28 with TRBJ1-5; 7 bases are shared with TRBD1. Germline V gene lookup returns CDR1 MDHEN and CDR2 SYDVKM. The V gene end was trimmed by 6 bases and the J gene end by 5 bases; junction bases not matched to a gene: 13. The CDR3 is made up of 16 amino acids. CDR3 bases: TGTGCCAGCAGCCCAACCGACCCCAGGGGGGATCAGCCCCAGCATTTT. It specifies CASSPTDPRGDQPQHF.

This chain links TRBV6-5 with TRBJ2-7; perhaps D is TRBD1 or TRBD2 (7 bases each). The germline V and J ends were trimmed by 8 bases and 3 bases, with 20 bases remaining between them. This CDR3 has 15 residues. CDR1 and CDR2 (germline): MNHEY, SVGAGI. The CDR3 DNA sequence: TGTGCCAGCCAGGGGGGGGGACAGAAATACTACGAGCAGTACTTC. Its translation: CASQGGGQKYYEQYF.

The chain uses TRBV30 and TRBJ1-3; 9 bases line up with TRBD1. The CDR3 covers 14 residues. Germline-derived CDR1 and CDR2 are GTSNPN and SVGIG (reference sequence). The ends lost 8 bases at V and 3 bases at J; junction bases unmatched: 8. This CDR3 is CAREQGAGGNTIYF. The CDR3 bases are TGTGCCCGAGAACAGGGGGCGGGTGGAAACACCATATATTTT.

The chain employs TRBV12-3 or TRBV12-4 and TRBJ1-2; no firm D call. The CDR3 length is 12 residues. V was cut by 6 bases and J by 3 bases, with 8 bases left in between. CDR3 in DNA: TGTGCCAGCAGAGACGGAGACTATGGCTACACCTTC. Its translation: CASRDGDYGYTF.

The CDR3 here is CASSEQATSYNEQFF. The CDR3 DNA is TGTGCCAGCAGTGAACAGGCCACCTCCTACAATGAGCAGTTCTTC. The genes are TRBV6-1 and TRBJ2-1, with unresolved D. The CDR3 extends over 15 amino acids. Deletions cut 2 bases from V and 0 bases from J, with 8 bases between. The germline V gene has CDR1 MNHNS and CDR2 SASEGT.

In nucleotides, the CDR3 is TGTGCCAGCTCACTAGGACAGGGTGAAGCTTTCTTT. Translation: CASSLGQGEAFF. This rearrangement joins TRBV18 to TRBJ1-1, with 8 positions matching TRBD1. This CDR3 has 12 residues. The V gene end was trimmed by 4 bases and the J gene end by 7 bases; junction bases not matched to a gene: 2. Germline loops: CDR1 KGHSH, CDR2 LQKENI.

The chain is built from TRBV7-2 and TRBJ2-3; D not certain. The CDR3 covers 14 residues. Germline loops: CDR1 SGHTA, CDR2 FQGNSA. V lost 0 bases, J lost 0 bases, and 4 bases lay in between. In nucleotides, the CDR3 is TGTGCCAGCAGCTTAGCCCTTAGCACAGATACGCAGTATTTT. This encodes CASSLALSTDTQYF.

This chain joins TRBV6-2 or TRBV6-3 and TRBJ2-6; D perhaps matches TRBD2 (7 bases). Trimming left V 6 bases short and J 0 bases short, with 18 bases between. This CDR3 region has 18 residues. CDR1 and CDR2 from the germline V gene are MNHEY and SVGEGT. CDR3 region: CASSPDRGAGSGANVLTF. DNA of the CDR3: TGTGCCAGCAGCCCCGACCGGGGGGCGGGCTCTGGGGCCAACGTCCTGACTTTC.

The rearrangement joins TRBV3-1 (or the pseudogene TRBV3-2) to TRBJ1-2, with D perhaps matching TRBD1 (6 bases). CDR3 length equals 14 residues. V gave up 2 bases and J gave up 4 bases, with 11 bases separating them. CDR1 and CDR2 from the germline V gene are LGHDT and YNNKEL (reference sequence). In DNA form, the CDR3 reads TGTGCCAGCAGCCAATCTACAGGGATCTATGGCTACACCTTC. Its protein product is CASSQSTGIYGYTF.